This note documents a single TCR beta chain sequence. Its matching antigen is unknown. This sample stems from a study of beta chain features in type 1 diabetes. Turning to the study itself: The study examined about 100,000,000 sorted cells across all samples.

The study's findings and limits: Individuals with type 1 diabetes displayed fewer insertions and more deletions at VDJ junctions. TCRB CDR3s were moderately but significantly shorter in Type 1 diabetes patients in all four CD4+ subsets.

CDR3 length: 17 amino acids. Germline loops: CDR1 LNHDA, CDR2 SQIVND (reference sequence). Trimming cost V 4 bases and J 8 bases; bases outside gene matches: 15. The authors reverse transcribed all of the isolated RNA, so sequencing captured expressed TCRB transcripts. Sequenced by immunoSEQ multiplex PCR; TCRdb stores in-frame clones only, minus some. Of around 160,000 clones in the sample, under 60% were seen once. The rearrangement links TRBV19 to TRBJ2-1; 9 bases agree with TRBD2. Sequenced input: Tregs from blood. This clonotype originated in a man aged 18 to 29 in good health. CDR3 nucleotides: TGTGCCAGTAGTACGAAACCCGGGACTAGCTTCCGAGATGAGCAGTTCTTC. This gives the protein CASSTKPGTSFRDEQFF.